This TCR beta chain was observed in a study of radiotherapy plus CTLA-4 blockade in lung cancer. Profiling relied on immunoSEQ multiplex PCR, and the TCRdb table lists in-frame clones only, not all of them. The profile shows 80,000 or so clones, roughly 80% of them singletons. Germline V lookup: CDR1 MNHEY, CDR2 SMNVEV (reference sequence). Trimming removed 6 bases from V and 2 bases from J, with 14 bases in between. This CDR3 has 14 amino acids. This sequence originates from a human donor with non-small cell lung cancer who had stable disease on radiotherapy plus ipilimumab. The sequencing used peripheral blood, collected from a patient treated with radiotherapy plus ipilimumab. The gene calls are TRBV27 and TRBJ2-7; D may be TRBD1 (6 bases). The CDR3 sequence is CASRTTGNAYEQYF. DNA of the CDR3: TGTGCCAGCAGGACGACAGGTAATGCCTACGAGCAGTACTTC.